The 20 T cell receptor beta chains below were found in one sample sequenced in a study of blood T cell repertoires in COVID-19. Assay: immunoSEQ multiplex PCR; the TCRdb copy retains only in-frame clones and omits some. The table shows 70,000 to 75,000 clones, with 65% to 85% occurring only once. The sequenced sample was peripheral blood. The origin of the receptors is a woman older than 75 with active or convalescent COVID-19.

Regarding this clone: A junction boundary mismatches the germline segment, possibly from a read error. The chain links TRBV12-3 or TRBV12-4 to TRBJ1-2; 8 bases fit TRBD1. The CDR3 runs 13 residues. Written as DNA, the CDR3 is TGTGCCAGCAAAGACAGGGGCAGTTCGTCTAACTCCTTC. The encoded protein is CASKDRGSSSNSF.

V gene TRBV20-1 combines with J gene TRBJ2-7; D is unclear. CDR1 and CDR2 from the germline V gene are DFQATT and SNEGSKA (reference sequence). Trimming took 2 bases from V and 6 from J, leaving 8 bases between them. This CDR3 comprises 11 residues. CDR3 DNA: TGCAGTGCTAGATGGCGAGGCGAGCAGTACTTC. Its protein is CSARWRGEQYF.

This sequence joins TRBV28 and TRBJ2-1, with a possible D match to TRBD1 (6 bases). V lost 6 bases, J lost 12 bases, and 21 bases lay in between. The V gene's germline CDR1 is MDHEN and CDR2 SYDVKM. The CDR3 contains 14 residues. CDR3 in amino acids: CASSPPAARGGQFF. For the CDR3, the DNA is TGTGCCAGCAGCCCCCCGGCCGCGCGAGGGGGGCAGTTCTTC.

This clone was found many times. CDR3 amino acids: CASSQNQGGSYEQYF. The CDR3 nucleotides are TGCGCCAGCAGCCAAAATCAGGGGGGATCCTACGAGCAGTACTTC. The chain recombines TRBV4-1 with TRBJ2-7, with D possibly TRBD1 on 7 matching bases. V shed 2 bases and J shed 1 base, with 12 bases lying between them. The CDR3 runs to 15 residues. Per germline, CDR1 MGHRA and CDR2 YSYEKL.

This clone showed up just once. The chain joins TRBV9 to TRBJ2-2; 8 nucleotides line up with TRBD2. The germline gives CDR1 SGDLS, CDR2 YYNGEE. The CDR3 spans 16 residues. After removal of 3 bases from V and 0 bases from J, the junction contained 4 bases not matched to a gene. CDR3 nucleotides: TGTGCCAGCAGCGCCCGGGGGGGGGCGAACACCGGGGAGCTGTTTTTT. Amino acids: CASSARGGANTGELFF.

The count of this clone is one. This chain connects TRBV3-1 (or the pseudogene TRBV3-2) to TRBJ2-1; 8 nucleotides agree with TRBD2. Trimming at V came to 2 bases and at J to 2 bases, leaving 14 bases not matched to a gene. The CDR3 runs to 19 residues. Germline V gives CDR1 LGHDT, CDR2 YNNKEL (reference sequence). DNA for the CDR3: TGTGCCAGCAGCCAAAAAACAAATCGGGGGGGTCAGCCCTACAATGAGCAGTTCTTC. Translation: CASSQKTNRGGQPYNEQFF.

The chain uses TRBV5-1 and TRBJ2-1, with a weak D call TRBD1 (6 bases). Per germline, CDR1 SGHRS and CDR2 YFSETQ. V lost 5 bases, J lost 7 bases, and 16 bases lay in between. The CDR3 is 14 residues long. The CDR3 DNA is TGCGCCAGCAGTCCGCGGACAGTCGAGAATGAGCAGTTCTTC. It yields the protein CASSPRTVENEQFF.

The chain links TRBV2 to TRBJ1-5; 9 bases are shared with TRBD1. V lost 6 bases and J lost 2; bases outside the gene matches: 8. The CDR3 has 16 residues. The germline gives CDR1 SNHLY, CDR2 FYNNEI. CDR3 loop: CASSRRTGDRNQPQHF. In DNA form, the CDR3 reads TGTGCCAGCAGCAGACGGACAGGGGACCGCAATCAGCCCCAGCATTTT.

The V and J genes are TRBV6-5 and TRBJ1-2; 10 bases line up with TRBD1. Trimming removed 4 bases from V and 4 bases from J; junction bases left unmatched: 6. Per the germline V gene, CDR1 is MNHEY and CDR2 is SVGAGI. This CDR3 is built from 15 residues. Here the CDR3 reads CASSSRDRGGYGYTF. In DNA, the CDR3 is TGTGCCAGCAGTTCCCGGGACAGGGGTGGCTATGGCTACACCTTC.

The chain links TRBV11-2 to TRBJ2-7; 12 bases agree with TRBD1. The V gene's germline CDR1 is SGHAT and CDR2 FQNNGV. J gave up 4 bases and V 5 bases, and 9 bases lay outside the gene matches. This CDR3 is built from 16 residues. CDR3 bases: TGTGCCAGCAGCCCAAGGCCGGGACAGGGGGCTTACGAGCAGTACTTC. Encoded protein: CASSPRPGQGAYEQYF.

This clone was recorded only once. The rearrangement links TRBV6-2 or TRBV6-3 to TRBJ2-3; 9 bases fit TRBD1. Trimming cost V 2 bases and J 4 bases; bases outside gene matches: 4. Germline CDR1 MNHEY, CDR2 SVGEGT. The CDR3 runs 15 residues. The CDR3 sequence is CASSYQDRGADTQYF. In DNA form, the CDR3 reads TGTGCCAGCAGTTACCAGGACAGGGGCGCAGATACGCAGTATTTT.

The chain joins TRBV27 to TRBJ2-5, with a possible D match to TRBD2 (5 bases). Germline CDR1 is MNHEY and CDR2 is SMNVEV (reference sequence). Trimming removed 2 bases at V and 2 bases at J, with 12 bases between. CDR3 length: 15 residues. The chain's CDR3 is CASSLAAGPQETQYF. CDR3 sequence (DNA): TGTGCCAGCAGTTTAGCGGCGGGTCCTCAAGAGACCCAGTACTTC.

The chain employs TRBV18 and TRBJ2-7, with a weak D call TRBD1 (5 bases). V was trimmed by 0 bases and J by 4 bases, leaving 13 bases between them. Germline CDR1 KGHSH, CDR2 LQKENI. CDR3 length: 15 amino acids. CDR3 sequence: CASSPPTTVRYEQYF. The CDR3 DNA sequence: TGTGCCAGCTCACCACCGACGACAGTTCGATACGAGCAGTACTTC.

The CDR3 is CASGPGTGSPLNTEAFF. DNA for the CDR3: TGTGCCAGCGGCCCCGGGACAGGGTCCCCCTTGAACACTGAAGCTTTCTTT. The J gene is TRBJ1-1, the V gene TRBV6-8, with 9 positions matching TRBD1. Germline V gene sequence: CDR1 MNHGY, CDR2 SAAAGT. With V trimmed by 8 bases and J by 0 bases, 13 bases remained unmatched. CDR3 length: 17 residues.

The rearrangement uses TRBV10-3 and TRBJ1-1, with D perhaps TRBD1 (5 bases). Trimming took 3 bases from V and 1 from J, leaving 12 bases between them. Germline V gene data show CDR1 as ENHRY and CDR2 as SYGVKD. The length of the CDR3 is 15 residues. The CDR3 DNA reads as TGTGCCATCAGTGAAAAAGGAGGGGAGAACACTGAAGCTTTCTTT. Its translation: CAISEKGGENTEAFF.

The gene calls are TRBV5-1 and TRBJ2-1, with 7 bases that match TRBD2. Looked up from germline, CDR1 is SGHRS and CDR2 is YFSETQ. V shed 4 bases and J 6 bases; nucleotides not matched to a gene: 10. The CDR3 is 15 amino acids. This chain's CDR3 is CASSPQGRALNEQFF. The CDR3 region has the DNA TGCGCCAGCAGCCCTCAAGGGAGGGCCCTCAATGAGCAGTTCTTC.

The chain's CDR3 is CASSISGSGETQYF. The CDR3 region has the DNA TGTGCCAGCAGCATAAGCGGGAGTGGAGAGACCCAGTACTTC. The J gene is TRBJ2-5, the V gene TRBV7-2; 8 nucleotides match TRBD2. The CDR3 has 14 amino acids. Germline V lookup: CDR1 SGHTA, CDR2 FQGNSA. V lost 5 bases to trimming and J lost 4 bases; unmatched junction nucleotides: 6.

This rearrangement joins TRBV28 to TRBJ2-5, with D possibly being TRBD1 (5 bases). V lost 3 bases and J lost 1, with 9 bases in between. The CDR3 totals 14 residues. CDR1 is MDHEN and CDR2 is SYDVKM in the germline V gene. For the CDR3, the DNA is TGTGCCAGCAGTTTCACTGACAGCCAAGAGACCCAGTACTTC. This encodes CASSFTDSQETQYF.

The rearrangement joins TRBV6-6 to TRBJ1-2; no reliable D call. This CDR3 is 12 amino acids long. CDR1 and CDR2 from the germline V gene are MNHNY and SVGAGI (reference sequence). V gave up 6 bases and J gave up 4 bases, with 9 bases separating them. The CDR3, as DNA: TGTGCCAGCAGGAAGGAGGGCTATGGCTACACCTTC. This gives the protein CASRKEGYGYTF.

The chain carries TRBV6-1 and TRBJ2-6, with 7 bases matching TRBD1. The CDR3 is made up of 15 amino acids. With 3 bases clipped from V and 2 bases from J, the junction kept 1 base outside the gene matches. Germline CDR1 is MNHNS and CDR2 is SASEGT. Here the CDR3 DNA reads TGTGCCAGCAGTGAGACAGGGACTGGGGCCAACGTCCTGACTTTC. This gives the protein CASSETGTGANVLTF.